Sequencing of this T cell receptor beta chain was carried out in a study of cytomegalovirus exposure and HLA in healthy donors. Study-wide results and limits: Associated with HLA alleles at 0.05 false discovery rate in a later analysis were fewer than 20,000 TCR beta sequences.

The CDR3 totals 20 residues. The junction had 10 bases not matched to a gene; V was cut back by 0 bases and J by 0 bases. Germline V gene data show CDR1 as SGHRS and CDR2 as YFSETQ. With regard to this clone: What it binds is not known.

PCR used 60 Vbeta primers and 13 Jbeta primers. Using immunoSEQ multiplex PCR, the repertoire was profiled, and TCRdb retains in-frame clones only, with some absent. The table has 35,000 to 45,000 clones, over 90% seen once; the top ten hold under 3.5%. This TCR derives from a woman aged 18-29 years in good health and CMV-seronegative. V usage is TRBV5-1 and J usage is TRBJ2-1; 12 bases agree with TRBD2. The specimen sequenced was PBMCs. The CDR3 DNA is TGCGCCAGCAGCTTGGTACTAGCGGGAGGCCGGGGAAACTCCTACAATGAGCAGTTCTTC. Translated, it gives CASSLVLAGGRGNSYNEQFF.